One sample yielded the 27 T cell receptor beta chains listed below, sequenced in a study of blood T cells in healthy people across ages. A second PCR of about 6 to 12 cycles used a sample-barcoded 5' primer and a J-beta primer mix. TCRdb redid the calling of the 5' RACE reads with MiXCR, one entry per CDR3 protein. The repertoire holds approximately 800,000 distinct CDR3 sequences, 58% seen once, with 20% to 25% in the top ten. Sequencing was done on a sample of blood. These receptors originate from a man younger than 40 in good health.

CDR3 in amino acids: CSAPTSGGSDEQFF. CDR3 coding DNA: TGCAGTGCTCCGACTAGCGGGGGGTCCGATGAGCAGTTCTTC. V and J are TRBV20-1 and TRBJ2-1; 13 positions match TRBD2. The CDR3 runs to 14 residues. V shed 5 bases and J 8 bases; nucleotides not matched to a gene: 6. Germline V gives CDR1 DFQATT, CDR2 SNEGSKA (reference sequence).

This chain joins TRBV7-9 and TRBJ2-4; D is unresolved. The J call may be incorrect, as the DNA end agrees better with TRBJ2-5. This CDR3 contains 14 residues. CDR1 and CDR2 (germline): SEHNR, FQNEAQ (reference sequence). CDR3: CASSFTGKQETQYF. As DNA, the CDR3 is TGTGCCAGCAGCTTTACTGGGAAGCAAGAGACCCAGTACTTC.

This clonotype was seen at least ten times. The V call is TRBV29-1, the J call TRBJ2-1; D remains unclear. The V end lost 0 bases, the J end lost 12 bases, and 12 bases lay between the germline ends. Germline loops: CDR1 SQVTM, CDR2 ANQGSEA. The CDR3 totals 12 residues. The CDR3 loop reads CSVEESPLAQFF. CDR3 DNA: TGCAGCGTTGAAGAAAGCCCGTTGGCGCAGTTCTTC.

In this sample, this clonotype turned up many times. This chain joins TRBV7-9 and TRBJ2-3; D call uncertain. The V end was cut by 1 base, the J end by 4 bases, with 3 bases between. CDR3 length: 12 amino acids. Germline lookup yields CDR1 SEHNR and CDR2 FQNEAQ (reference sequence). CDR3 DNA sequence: TGTGCCAGCAGCTTAGAGCCAGATACGCAGTATTTT. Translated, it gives CASSLEPDTQYF.

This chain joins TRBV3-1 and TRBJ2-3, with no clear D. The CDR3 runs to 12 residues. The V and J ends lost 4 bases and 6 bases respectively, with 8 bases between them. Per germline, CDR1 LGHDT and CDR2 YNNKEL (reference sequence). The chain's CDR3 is CASSPHEDTQYF. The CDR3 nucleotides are TGTGCCAGCAGCCCACACGAGGATACGCAGTATTTT.

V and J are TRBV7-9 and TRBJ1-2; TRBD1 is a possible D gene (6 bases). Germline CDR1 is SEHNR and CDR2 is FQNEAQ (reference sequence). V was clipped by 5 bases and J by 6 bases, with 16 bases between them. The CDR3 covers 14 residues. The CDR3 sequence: CASSRRTVIDGYTF. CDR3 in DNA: TGTGCCAGCAGCAGAAGGACAGTGATCGATGGCTACACCTTC.

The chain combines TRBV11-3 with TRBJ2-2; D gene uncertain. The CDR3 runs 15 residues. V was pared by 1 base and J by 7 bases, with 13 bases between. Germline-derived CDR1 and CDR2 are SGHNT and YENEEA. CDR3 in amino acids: CASSLGEGTGGELFF. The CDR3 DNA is TGTGCCAGCAGCTTAGGGGAAGGAACCGGCGGGGAGCTGTTTTTT.

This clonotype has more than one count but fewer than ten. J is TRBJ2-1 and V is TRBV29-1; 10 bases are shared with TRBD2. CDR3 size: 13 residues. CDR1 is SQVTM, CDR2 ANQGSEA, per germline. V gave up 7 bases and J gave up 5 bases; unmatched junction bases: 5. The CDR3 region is CSASSGRDNEQFF. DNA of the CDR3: TGCAGCGCATCTAGCGGGAGAGACAATGAGCAGTTCTTC.

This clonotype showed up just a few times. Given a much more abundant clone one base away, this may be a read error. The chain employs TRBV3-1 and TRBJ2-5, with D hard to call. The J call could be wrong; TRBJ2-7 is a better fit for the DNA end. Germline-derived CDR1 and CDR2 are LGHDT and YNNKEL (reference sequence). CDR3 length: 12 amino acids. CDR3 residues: CASSQNIDEQYF. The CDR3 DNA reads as TGTGCCAGCAGCCAAAACATCGACGAGCAGTACTTC.

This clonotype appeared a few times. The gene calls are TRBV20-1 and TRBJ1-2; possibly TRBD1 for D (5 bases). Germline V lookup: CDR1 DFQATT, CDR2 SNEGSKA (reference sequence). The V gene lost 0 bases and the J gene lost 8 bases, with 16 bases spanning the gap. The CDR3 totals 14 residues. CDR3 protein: CSARDPGDRSGYTF. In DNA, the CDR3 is TGCAGTGCTAGAGATCCGGGGGATCGGTCAGGCTACACCTTC.

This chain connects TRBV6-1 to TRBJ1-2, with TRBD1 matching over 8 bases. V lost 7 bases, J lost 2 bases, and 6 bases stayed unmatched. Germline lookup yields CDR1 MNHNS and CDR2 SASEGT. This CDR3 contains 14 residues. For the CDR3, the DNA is TGTGCCAGCATTGGACAGGGCGTAAACTATGGCTACACCTTC. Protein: CASIGQGVNYGYTF.

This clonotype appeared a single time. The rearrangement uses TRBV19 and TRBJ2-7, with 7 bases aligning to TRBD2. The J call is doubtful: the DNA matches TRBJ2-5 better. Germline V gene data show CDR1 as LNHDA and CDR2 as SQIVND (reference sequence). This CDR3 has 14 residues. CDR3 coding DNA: TGTGCCAGTAGTATTGCGGGAGCTGGGGAGACCCAGTACTTC. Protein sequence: CASSIAGAGETQYF.

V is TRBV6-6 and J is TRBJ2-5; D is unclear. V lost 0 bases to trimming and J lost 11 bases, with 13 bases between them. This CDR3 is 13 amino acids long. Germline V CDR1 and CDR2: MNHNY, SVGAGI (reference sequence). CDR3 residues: CASSYSITDEQYF. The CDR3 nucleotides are TGTGCCAGCAGTTACTCGATTACTGATGAGCAGTACTTC.

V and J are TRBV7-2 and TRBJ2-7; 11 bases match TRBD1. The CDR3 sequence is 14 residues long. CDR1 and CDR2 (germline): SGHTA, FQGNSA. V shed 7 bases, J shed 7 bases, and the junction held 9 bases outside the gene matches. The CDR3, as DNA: TGTGCCAGCAAACTGGGACAGGGGGTGGGAGAGCAGTACTTC. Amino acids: CASKLGQGVGEQYF.

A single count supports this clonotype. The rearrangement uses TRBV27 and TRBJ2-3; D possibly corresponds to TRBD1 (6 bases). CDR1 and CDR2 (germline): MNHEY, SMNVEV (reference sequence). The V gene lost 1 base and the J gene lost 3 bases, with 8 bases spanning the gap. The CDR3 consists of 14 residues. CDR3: CASSLLDRTDTQYF. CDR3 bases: TGTGCCAGCAGTTTATTGGACAGAACAGATACGCAGTATTTT.

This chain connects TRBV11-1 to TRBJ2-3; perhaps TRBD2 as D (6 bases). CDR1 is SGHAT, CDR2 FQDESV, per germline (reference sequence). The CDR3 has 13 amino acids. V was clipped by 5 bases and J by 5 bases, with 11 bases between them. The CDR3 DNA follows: TGTGCCAGCAGCCCTGCGGGGAGAGATACGCAGTATTTT. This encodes CASSPAGRDTQYF.

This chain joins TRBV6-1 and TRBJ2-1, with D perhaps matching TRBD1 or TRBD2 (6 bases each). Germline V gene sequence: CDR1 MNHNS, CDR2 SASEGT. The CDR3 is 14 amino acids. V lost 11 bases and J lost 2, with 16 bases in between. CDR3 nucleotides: TGTGCCTGCGACGTAGGGGGGCCCTACAATGAGCAGTTCTTC. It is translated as CACDVGGPYNEQFF.

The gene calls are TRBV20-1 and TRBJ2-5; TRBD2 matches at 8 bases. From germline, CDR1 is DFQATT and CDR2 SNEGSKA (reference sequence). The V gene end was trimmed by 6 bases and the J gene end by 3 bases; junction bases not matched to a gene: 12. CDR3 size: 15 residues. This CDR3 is CSAEPGLGAEETQYF. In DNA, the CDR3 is TGCAGTGCAGAACCGGGACTAGGGGCCGAAGAGACCCAGTACTTC.

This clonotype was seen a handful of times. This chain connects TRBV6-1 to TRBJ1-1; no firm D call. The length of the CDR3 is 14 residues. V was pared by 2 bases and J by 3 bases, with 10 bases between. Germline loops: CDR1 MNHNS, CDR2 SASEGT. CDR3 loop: CASSEPPRDTEAFF. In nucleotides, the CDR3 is TGTGCCAGCAGTGAACCCCCCCGGGACACTGAAGCTTTCTTT.

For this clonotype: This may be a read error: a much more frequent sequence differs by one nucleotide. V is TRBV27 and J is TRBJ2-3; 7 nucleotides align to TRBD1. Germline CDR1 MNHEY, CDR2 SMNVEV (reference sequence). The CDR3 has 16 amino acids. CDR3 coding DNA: TGTGCCAGCAGTCTACCGACAGGGAAAGGGGCAGATACGCGGTATTTT. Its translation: CASSLPTGKGADTRYF.

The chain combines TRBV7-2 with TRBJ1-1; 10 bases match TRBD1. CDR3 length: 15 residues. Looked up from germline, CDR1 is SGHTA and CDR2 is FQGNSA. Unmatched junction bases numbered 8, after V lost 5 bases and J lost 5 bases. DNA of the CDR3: TGTGCCAGCAGCCCAACCAGGACAGGGGGAACTGAAGCTTTCTTT. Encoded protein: CASSPTRTGGTEAFF.

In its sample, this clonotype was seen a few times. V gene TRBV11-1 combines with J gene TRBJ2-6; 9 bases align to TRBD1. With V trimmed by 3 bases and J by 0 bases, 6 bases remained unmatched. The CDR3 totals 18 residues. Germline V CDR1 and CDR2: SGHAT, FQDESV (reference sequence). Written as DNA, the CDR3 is TGTGCCAGCAGCTTGCGGCCACAGGGGGCCTCTGGGGCCAACGTCCTGACTTTC. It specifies CASSLRPQGASGANVLTF.

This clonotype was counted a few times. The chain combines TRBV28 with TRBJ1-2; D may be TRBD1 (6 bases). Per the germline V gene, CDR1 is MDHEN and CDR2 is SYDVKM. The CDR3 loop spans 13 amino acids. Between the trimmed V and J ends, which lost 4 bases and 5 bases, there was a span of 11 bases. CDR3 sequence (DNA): TGTGCCAGCAGTTCAACAGGGCCTTATGGCTACACCTTC. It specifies CASSSTGPYGYTF.

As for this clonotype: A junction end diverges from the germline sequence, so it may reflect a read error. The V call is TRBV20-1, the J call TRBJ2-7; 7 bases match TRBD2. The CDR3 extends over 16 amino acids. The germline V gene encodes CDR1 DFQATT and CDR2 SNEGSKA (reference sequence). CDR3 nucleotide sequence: TGCAGTGCTGGACGCCAGCGGGGCTTCAGCTCCTACGGGCAGTACTTC. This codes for CSAGRQRGFSSYGQYF.

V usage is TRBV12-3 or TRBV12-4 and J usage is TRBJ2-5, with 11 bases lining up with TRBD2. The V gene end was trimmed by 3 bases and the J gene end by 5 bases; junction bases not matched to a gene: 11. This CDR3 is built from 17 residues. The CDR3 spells CASSLVHSGRAGETQYF. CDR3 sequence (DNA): TGTGCCAGCAGTTTGGTCCATAGCGGGAGGGCCGGGGAGACCCAGTACTTC.

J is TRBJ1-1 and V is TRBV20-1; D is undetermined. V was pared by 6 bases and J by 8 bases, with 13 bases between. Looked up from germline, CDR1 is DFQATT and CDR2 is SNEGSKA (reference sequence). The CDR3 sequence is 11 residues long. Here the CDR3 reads CSASGLKEAFF. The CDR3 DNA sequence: TGCAGTGCCTCGGGTCTTAAGGAAGCTTTCTTT.

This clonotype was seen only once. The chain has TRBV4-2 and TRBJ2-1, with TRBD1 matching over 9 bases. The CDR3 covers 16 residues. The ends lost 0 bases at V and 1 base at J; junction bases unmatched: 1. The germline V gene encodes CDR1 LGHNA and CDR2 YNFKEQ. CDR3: CASSQEDRGSYNEQFF. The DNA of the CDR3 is TGTGCCAGCAGCCAAGAAGACAGGGGGTCCTACAATGAGCAGTTCTTC.